Described below is a single T cell receptor beta chain sequence and its context. This clonotype showed up many times. Its antigen specificity is not known. The junction departs from germline at one end; a sequencing error may be responsible. Including cysteine and phenylalanine, the CDR3 has 16 amino acids. Solely the CDR3 DNA is kept, with 48 bases framed from the first base. CDR1 and CDR2 are drawn from the germline V gene: SGHVS, FQNEAQ. For sequencing, an Illumina HiSeq 1500 was employed. In-frame beta chains were kept once TCRdb had trimmed the public reads at Q25 with fastp and called clones with MiXCR. Identical CDR3 proteins give one entry, which carries the most common genes and DNA. The sample table records approximately 400,000 distinct CDR3 sequences; about a third of these occur just once. Roughly an eighth of the sample goes to the ten largest clones. These data originate in a study of T cell repertoires in cytomegalovirus infection (dated by TCRdb to about 2019). Looking at the study overall: Donor HLA type was relevant to the analysis, because carriage of CMV infection together with the matching HLA type was indicated by public TCR beta signatures.

The paper as a whole reports these results and caveats: In the ex vivo response, HLA-C-restricted CMV-specific TCR beta clonotypes were dominant, and in two of eight donors the single most frequent clonotype came from this HLA-C-restricted group. In both this cohort and an independent cohort of 350 or so donors, the cumulative frequency of public TCR beta family members distinguished carriers of CMV infection plus the relevant HLA type.

Recombination linked TRBV7-8 to TRBJ2-5; the D gene could be TRBD1 or TRBD2, each one agreeing over 5 bases. Material for sequencing was PBMCs. This TCR came from a human donor in good health (CMV status not recorded). Some clones in this sample may be carry-over from other donors' samples. The sequence in DNA is TGTGCCAGCAGCATATGGGACGGCCTGCCTCAAGAGGCCCAGTACTTC. Its translation reads: CASSIWDGLPQEAQYF.